Described below is a single T cell receptor beta chain sequence and its context. Its target is not known. CDR1 SGDLS and CDR2 YYNGEE come from the germline V gene. V lost 1 base and J lost 0; bases outside the gene matches: 3. The CDR3 sequence is 17 residues long. This sample was included in a study of cytomegalovirus exposure and HLA in healthy donors. Study-level results: In vitro, a few CMV-associated chains proved specific for CMV antigens.

A roughly 120-subject validation cohort, separate from the roughly 670-subject first cohort, supplied the donors. Sequenced by immunoSEQ multiplex PCR; TCRdb stores in-frame clones only, minus some. The data contain roughly 230,000 clones, around 91% of them seen just once; the ten biggest clones take up roughly 3%. The clonotype was recovered from a young woman in good health and CMV-seronegative. The chain combines TRBV9 with TRBJ2-1; 11 positions agree with TRBD1. The specimen was PBMCs. The CDR3 protein is CASSVMGQGVSYNEQFF. CDR3 DNA sequence: TGTGCCAGCAGCGTAATGGGACAGGGGGTCTCCTACAATGAGCAGTTCTTC.